These 15 T cell receptor beta chains came from one sample sequenced in a study of T-cell memory formation after mild COVID-19. TCRdb used MiXCR to reprocess the 5' RACE reads, holding one entry per CDR3 protein. The sample lists a few hundred thousand distinct CDR3 sequences, more than 20% occurring once. Sequenced sample: PBMCs or a T cell subset sorted from them (not recorded which). These receptors were obtained from a man in his late teens or twenties who had mild COVID-19 (a few samples of this study predate the infection). Cell type and time point are not known.

This clonotype has a handful of counts. The rearrangement joins TRBV6-2 or TRBV6-3 to TRBJ1-5, with D possibly matching TRBD1 (5 bases). V was pared by 4 bases and J by 4 bases, with 14 bases between. Germline V gene sequence: CDR1 MNHEY, CDR2 SVGEGT. CDR3 length: 15 amino acids. The CDR3 DNA is TGTGCCAGCAGTTCGGCCGGGACTGGGAATCAGCCCCAGCATTTT. The encoded protein is CASSSAGTGNQPQHF.

The chain combines TRBV7-2 with TRBJ2-5; weak D call: TRBD2 (6 bases). This CDR3 is 14 amino acids long. The V gene lost 2 bases and the J gene lost 1 base, with 8 bases spanning the gap. Germline V gene lookup returns CDR1 SGHTA and CDR2 FQGNSA. CDR3: CASSLWRAQETQYF. In nucleotides, the CDR3 is TGTGCCAGCAGCTTATGGAGGGCCCAAGAGACCCAGTACTTC.

The rearrangement joins TRBV11-2 to TRBJ1-1; 9 nucleotides agree with TRBD1. V dropped 1 base and J dropped 8; count of bases not matched to a gene: 5. The CDR3 is 14 residues long. CDR1 is SGHAT, CDR2 FQNNGV, per germline. CDR3 in amino acids: CASSLAGGQGEAFF. CDR3 in DNA: TGTGCCAGCAGCTTAGCGGGAGGACAGGGGGAAGCTTTCTTT.

V is TRBV28 and J is TRBJ1-2; D unclear. The CDR3 consists of 14 residues. V lost 1 base and J lost 4, with 10 bases in between. Germline values: CDR1 MDHEN, CDR2 SYDVKM. The chain's CDR3 is CASSLSGSGYGYTF. CDR3 sequence (DNA): TGTGCCAGCAGTTTATCCGGGTCAGGCTATGGCTACACCTTC.

This clonotype was seen a few times. The chain joins TRBV6-5 to TRBJ2-7; D is unresolved. The germline V gene has CDR1 MNHEY and CDR2 SVGAGI. The CDR3 totals 13 residues. V was trimmed by 6 bases and J by 0 bases, leaving 9 bases between them. The CDR3 sequence is CASRPTYSYEQYF. The CDR3 DNA follows: TGTGCCAGCAGGCCCACTTACTCCTACGAGCAGTACTTC.

This sequence joins TRBV20-1 and TRBJ1-1, with D tentatively TRBD1 (5 bases). Germline V gives CDR1 DFQATT, CDR2 SNEGSKA (reference sequence). The CDR3 is 13 residues long. Trimming pared 4 bases from V and 4 bases from J, leaving 13 bases between. The CDR3 nucleotides read TGCAGTGCTACACGAGGGGCGGGCACTGAAGCTTTCTTT. It specifies CSATRGAGTEAFF.

This clonotype was counted many times. This CDR3 is CASSQEGTGGYEQYF. The CDR3 DNA follows: TGCGCCAGCAGCCAAGAGGGGACAGGGGGCTACGAGCAGTACTTC. The rearrangement uses TRBV4-1 and TRBJ2-7, with 11 positions matching TRBD1. There are 15 residues in the CDR3. Losses at the gene ends were 0 bases for V and 3 bases for J; bases not matched to a gene: 1. Germline CDR1 is MGHRA and CDR2 is YSYEKL.

The chain recombines TRBV4-3 with TRBJ2-5, with D uncertain. Germline V gene data show CDR1 as LGHNA and CDR2 as YSLEER. V lost 4 bases and J lost 5, with 17 bases in between. CDR3 length equals 15 residues. This CDR3 is CASSRVFWNGETQYF. CDR3 DNA: TGCGCCAGCAGCCGTGTCTTTTGGAACGGGGAGACCCAGTACTTC.

The CDR3 DNA follows: TGCAGTGCTAGACCGGTGCTAGCGGGGAACACAGATACGCAGTATTTT. This encodes CSARPVLAGNTDTQYF. The V gene is TRBV20-1, the J gene TRBJ2-3; TRBD2 agrees at 9 bases. Germline V CDR1 and CDR2: DFQATT, SNEGSKA (reference sequence). The CDR3 loop spans 16 amino acids. Losses at the gene ends were 2 bases for V and 2 bases for J; bases not matched to a gene: 8.

V is TRBV20-1 and J is TRBJ2-7; 7 bases map to TRBD2. The CDR3 loop spans 13 amino acids. Trimming removed 5 bases from V and 2 bases from J; junction bases left unmatched: 6. Germline V gives CDR1 DFQATT, CDR2 SNEGSKA (reference sequence). The CDR3 region has the DNA TGCAGTGCTTGGGGGGGTCTTACCTACGAGCAGTACTTC. Protein product: CSAWGGLTYEQYF.

The chain's CDR3 is CASSQRGDYLYGQFF. The CDR3 bases are TGTGCCAGCAGCCAAAGGGGGGACTACCTCTACGGGCAGTTCTTC. The rearrangement uses TRBV3-1 and TRBJ2-1; the D gene is possibly TRBD2 (7 bases). The CDR3 is 15 amino acids. CDR1 is LGHDT, CDR2 YNNKEL, per germline (reference sequence). With 2 bases removed from V and 12 bases from J, the gap between germline ends came to 20 bases.

The chain has TRBV2 and TRBJ2-5; 7 nucleotides line up with TRBD2. V lost 5 bases, J lost 4 bases, and 10 bases stayed unmatched. CDR3 length equals 15 residues. Germline V CDR1 and CDR2: SNHLY, FYNNEI. CDR3 in DNA: TGTGCCAGCAGTCCTGGGGGAGGGGTCCCAGAGACCCAGTACTTC. This encodes CASSPGGGVPETQYF. The full variable domain, in which reference TRBV2 and TRBJ2-5 provide the parts outside the CDR3, is EPEVTQTPSHQVTQMGQEVILRCVPISNHLYFYWYRQILGQKVEFLVSFYNNEISEKSEIFDDQFSVERPDGSNFTLKIRSTKLEDSAMYFCASSPGGGVPETQYFGPGTRLLVL.

The V gene is TRBV12-3 or TRBV12-4, the J gene TRBJ2-1, with 8 nucleotides matching TRBD2. V dropped 8 bases and J dropped 7; count of bases not matched to a gene: 10. The CDR3 is made up of 14 amino acids. The CDR3 nucleotides read TGTGCCAGCCGTCCGGGGGGGTCTATAAATGAGCAGTTCTTC. Its translation is CASRPGGSINEQFF.

This clonotype was recorded only once. Being one base from a much bigger clone, this may be a read error. The V call is TRBV7-2, the J call TRBJ1-4, with a tentative D call TRBD1 (6 bases). Per the germline V gene, CDR1 is SGHTA and CDR2 is FQGNSA. The CDR3 spans 13 residues. The CDR3 bases are TGTGCCAGCAGATCGGGACATAATGGAAAACTGTTTTTT. This encodes CASRSGHNGKLFF.

This clonotype was observed at least ten times. The chain recombines TRBV12-3 or TRBV12-4 with TRBJ2-7, with TRBD1 matching 9 bases. The CDR3 is made up of 16 amino acids. J gave up 5 bases and V 1 base, and 9 bases lay outside the gene matches. The CDR3 bases are TGTGCCAGCAGTTTAGATGGTACAGGGGGCAACGACGAGCAGTACGTC. As protein: CASSLDGTGGNDEQYV.